This is a list of T cell receptor beta chains from one sample in a study of beta chain features in type 1 diabetes. TCRdb's table, derived via immunoSEQ multiplex PCR, lists solely in-frame clones and lacks some. The sample has 350,000 to 400,000 clones, around an eighth seen once; the top ten hold 0.0085% to 0.012%. The sample comprised naive CD4+ T cells from blood. The receptors shown here come from a woman aged 18-35 years with type 1 diabetes. CDR3s include the opening cysteine and the closing phenylalanine or tryptophan. The order of the fields is V gene, clone size, D gene, J gene, CDR3 protein, CDR3 DNA. D genes are given only for firm matches. Size tells how often a clone was seen (once, few, many) or the class of an expanded clone, and some rows leave it out.

v_gene: TRBV7-9; abundance: few; d_gene: NA; j_gene: TRBJ1-1; CDR3aa: CASSLARGGHTEAFF; CDR3nt: TGTGCCAGCAGCTTAGCGCGCGGGGGACACACTGAAGCTTTCTTT
v_gene: TRBV5-1; abundance: once; d_gene: NA; j_gene: TRBJ2-1; CDR3aa: CASSHRDNNEQFF; CDR3nt: TGCGCCAGCAGCCACCGGGACAATAATGAGCAGTTCTTC
v_gene: TRBV18; abundance: few; d_gene: NA; j_gene: TRBJ1-1; CDR3aa: CASSPSQGTEAFF; CDR3nt: TGTGCCAGCTCCCCATCACAGGGCACTGAAGCTTTCTTT
v_gene: TRBV7-2; abundance: few; d_gene: NA; j_gene: TRBJ1-6; CDR3aa: CASSRGGYNSPLHF; CDR3nt: TGTGCCAGCAGCAGGGGGGGCTATAATTCACCCCTCCACTTT
v_gene: TRBV25-1; abundance: few; d_gene: TRBD2; j_gene: TRBJ2-2; CDR3aa: CASSRLAGGLSGELFF; CDR3nt: TGTGCCAGCAGTCGACTAGCGGGAGGGTTATCCGGGGAGCTGTTTTTT
v_gene: TRBV7-9; abundance: NA; d_gene: TRBD1; j_gene: TRBJ1-4; CDR3aa: CASSWDRVGEKLFF; CDR3nt: TGTGCCAGCAGTTGGGACAGGGTGGGTGAAAAACTGTTTTTT
v_gene: TRBV5-8; abundance: few; d_gene: NA; j_gene: TRBJ2-1; CDR3aa: CASSPLGGSGPPNEQFF; CDR3nt: TGTGCCAGCAGCCCATTGGGCGGTAGCGGACCCCCCAATGAGCAGTTCTTC
v_gene: TRBV7-2; abundance: NA; d_gene: NA; j_gene: TRBJ2-3; CDR3aa: CASTQTDTQYF; CDR3nt: TGTGCCAGCACCCAGACAGATACGCAGTATTTT
v_gene: TRBV18; abundance: few; d_gene: NA; j_gene: TRBJ2-4; CDR3aa: CASSPVGAGKNIQYF; CDR3nt: TGTGCCAGCTCACCTGTTGGGGCCGGCAAAAACATTCAGTACTTC
v_gene: TRBV10-3; abundance: NA; d_gene: TRBD2; j_gene: TRBJ2-5; CDR3aa: CAISESGLAGETQYF; CDR3nt: TGTGCCATCAGTGAGTCCGGACTAGCTGGGGAGACCCAGTACTTC
v_gene: TRBV4-1; abundance: NA; d_gene: TRBD2; j_gene: TRBJ2-1; CDR3aa: CASSQDVGVAGGPIEQFF; CDR3nt: TGCGCCAGCAGCCAAGATGTTGGCGTAGCGGGGGGGCCGATTGAGCAGTTCTTC
v_gene: TRBV4-1; abundance: NA; d_gene: NA; j_gene: TRBJ2-1; CDR3aa: CASRPGVALTYNEQFF; CDR3nt: TGCGCCAGCAGACCCGGGGTAGCGTTGACCTACAATGAGCAGTTCTTC
v_gene: TRBV4-2; abundance: few; d_gene: NA; j_gene: TRBJ2-3; CDR3aa: CASSQTSGSVSDTQYF; CDR3nt: TGTGCCAGCAGCCAAACAAGCGGGTCGGTTTCAGATACGCAGTATTTT
v_gene: TRBV6-4; abundance: NA; d_gene: NA; j_gene: TRBJ1-2; CDR3aa: CASSQGRSYGYTF; CDR3nt: TGTGCCAGCAGCCAGGGGCGAAGCTATGGCTACACCTTC
v_gene: TRBV12-5; abundance: NA; d_gene: NA; j_gene: TRBJ2-1; CDR3aa: CASGFSRGEQFF; CDR3nt: TGTGCTAGTGGTTTTTCCCGGGGTGAGCAGTTCTTC
v_gene: TRBV5-1; abundance: few; d_gene: NA; j_gene: TRBJ2-2; CDR3aa: CASRFLGTGELFF; CDR3nt: TGCGCCAGCAGGTTTCTAGGCACCGGGGAGCTGTTTTTT
v_gene: TRBV10-3; abundance: NA; d_gene: TRBD1; j_gene: TRBJ1-1; CDR3aa: CAIRGTGETEAFF; CDR3nt: TGTGCCATCAGAGGGACAGGGGAGACTGAAGCTTTCTTT
v_gene: TRBV5-1; abundance: NA; d_gene: NA; j_gene: TRBJ2-3; CDR3aa: CASSLGPGPVDTQYF; CDR3nt: TGCGCCAGCAGCTTGGGTCCAGGGCCTGTGGATACGCAGTATTTT
v_gene: TRBV11-2; abundance: NA; d_gene: TRBD1; j_gene: TRBJ2-3; CDR3aa: CASSPGQGVSDTQYF; CDR3nt: TGTGCCAGCAGCCCCGGACAGGGGGTTTCAGATACGCAGTATTTT
v_gene: TRBV7-2; abundance: NA; d_gene: NA; j_gene: TRBJ2-7; CDR3aa: CASSLWDLAEQYF; CDR3nt: TGTGCCAGCAGCTTATGGGATCTAGCCGAGCAGTACTTC
v_gene: TRBV5-4; abundance: few; d_gene: TRBD1; j_gene: TRBJ2-4; CDR3aa: CASSLASRTGGNIQYF; CDR3nt: TGTGCCAGCAGCTTGGCCTCAAGGACAGGGGGAAACATTCAGTACTTC
v_gene: TRBV18; abundance: NA; d_gene: TRBD1; j_gene: TRBJ2-7; CDR3aa: CASSPLDHGTGSTMKQYF; CDR3nt: TGTGCCAGCTCACCGCTTGATCACGGGACAGGGAGTACGATGAAGCAGTACTTC
v_gene: TRBV28; abundance: NA; d_gene: NA; j_gene: TRBJ2-7; CDR3aa: CASRRPGGTYEQYF; CDR3nt: TGTGCCAGCAGACGTCCTGGCGGAACCTACGAGCAGTACTTC
v_gene: TRBV7-9; abundance: NA; d_gene: NA; j_gene: TRBJ2-1; CDR3aa: CASSTTAPSSYNEQFF; CDR3nt: TGTGCCAGCAGCACCACTGCACCTAGCTCCTACAATGAGCAGTTCTTC
v_gene: TRBV5-4; abundance: NA; d_gene: TRBD2; j_gene: TRBJ2-7; CDR3aa: CASSLGLAGTYEQYF; CDR3nt: TGTGCCAGCAGCTTGGGACTAGCGGGGACCTACGAGCAGTACTTC
v_gene: TRBV5-4; abundance: NA; d_gene: NA; j_gene: TRBJ1-4; CDR3aa: CASHVDNEKLFF; CDR3nt: TGTGCCAGCCATGTAGATAATGAAAAACTGTTTTTT
v_gene: TRBV19; abundance: few; d_gene: TRBD1; j_gene: TRBJ1-2; CDR3aa: CASSTPRTGTYGYTF; CDR3nt: TGTGCCAGTAGTACTCCCCGGACAGGTACCTATGGCTACACCTTC
v_gene: TRBV5-1; abundance: NA; d_gene: TRBD1; j_gene: TRBJ2-3; CDR3aa: CASSYAWTGNTDTQYF; CDR3nt: TGCGCCAGCAGCTACGCCTGGACAGGCAACACAGATACGCAGTATTTT
v_gene: TRBV7-9; abundance: NA; d_gene: TRBD1; j_gene: TRBJ1-1; CDR3aa: CASSLGALGQGTEAFF; CDR3nt: TGTGCCAGCAGCTTAGGGGCTCTAGGACAGGGAACTGAAGCTTTCTTT
v_gene: TRBV7-2; abundance: NA; d_gene: TRBD2; j_gene: TRBJ2-7; CDR3aa: CASSLSGGSYEQYF; CDR3nt: TGTGCCAGCAGTTTAAGCGGGGGCTCCTACGAGCAGTACTTC
v_gene: TRBV5-1; abundance: NA; d_gene: TRBD1; j_gene: TRBJ2-7; CDR3aa: CASSLGDRGYEQYF; CDR3nt: TGCGCCAGCAGCTTGGGGGACAGGGGGTACGAGCAGTACTTC
v_gene: TRBV7-8; abundance: NA; d_gene: NA; j_gene: TRBJ1-2; CDR3aa: CASSLAPQGKNTF; CDR3nt: TGTGCCAGCAGCTTAGCGCCCCAGGGAAAGAACACCTTC
v_gene: TRBV10-3; abundance: NA; d_gene: TRBD1; j_gene: TRBJ2-7; CDR3aa: CAISGLGTETYEQYF; CDR3nt: TGTGCCATCAGCGGCCTCGGGACAGAGACCTACGAGCAGTACTTC